Each of the 2 T cell receptor beta chains below was sequenced from the same sample in a study of blood T cell repertoires in COVID-19. Here immunoSEQ multiplex PCR was the method, and the copy in TCRdb shows in-frame clones only, minus some. The sample lists some 86,000 clones; 80% to 95% were seen once. Sequences were obtained from peripheral blood. The source of these receptors is a human donor with active COVID-19. The donor label of this sample is uncertain.

This clone showed up many times. The chain employs TRBV19 and TRBJ1-3; a weak D match, TRBD1 (6 bases). The ends were cut back, 8 bases at V and 0 bases at J, with 11 bases in the middle. The CDR3 is made up of 14 amino acids. Germline V gene sequence: CDR1 LNHDA, CDR2 SQIVND (reference sequence). CDR3 sequence: CASGQDSSGNTIYF. The CDR3 nucleotides read TGTGCCAGTGGGCAGGACAGCTCTGGAAACACCATATATTTT. Filled out from reference TRBV19 and TRBJ1-3, the complete variable domain reads DGGITQSPKYLFRKEGQNVTLSCEQNLNHDAMYWYRQDPGQGLRLIYYSQIVNDFQKGDIAEGYSVSREKKESFPLTVTSAQKNPTAFYLCASGQDSSGNTIYFGEGSWLTVV.

The chain is built from TRBV6-6 and TRBJ1-6; TRBD1 matches 10 bases. The CDR3 runs to 15 residues. Per the germline V gene, CDR1 is MNHNY and CDR2 is SVGAGI (reference sequence). V lost 5 bases, J lost 19 bases, and 17 bases stayed unmatched. The CDR3 protein is CASSKMTGGEVVVHF. CDR3 nucleotides: TGTGCCAGCAGTAAAATGACAGGGGGCGAGGTTGTCGTACACTTT.